This record concerns one T cell receptor beta chain sequence. The antigen remains undetermined. The data are from a study of shared clonotypes between healthy human individuals. As for the study in general: Aged between 18 and 49, the donors were two women and a few men. Whole-study findings and limits: Depth was large, yet rarefaction showed that sorted-subset sequencing was incomplete. Researchers sampled only blood; tissue repertoires likely differ.

Germline assignment: CDR1 SGHRS and CDR2 YFSETQ. Trimming took off 1 base at V and 6 bases at J, with 16 bases between the two ends. The CDR3 sequence is 16 residues long. CD45RA+ naive and CD45RA-negative memory subsets were separated from CD4+ cells. Repertoires were generated with immunoSEQ multiplex PCR, while TCRdb's copy carries only in-frame clones and drops some. Of 2 million to 2.5 million clones in the sample, more than 90% are singletons; the top ten hold roughly 0.13%. The sample taken for sequencing was naive CD4+ T cells sorted from blood. Subset noted: CD45RA+ positively selected. This TCR was recovered from a man in his late teens or twenties in good health. The chain recombines TRBV5-1 with TRBJ2-2; possible D gene TRBD1, 5 bases. The CDR3 nucleotides are TGCGCCAGCAGCTTGTTGCCGGTAACAGGCCCCGGGGAGCTGTTTTTT. Its protein is CASSLLPVTGPGELFF.